The 26 T cell receptor beta chains given below trace back to one sample, sequenced in a study of shared clonotypes between healthy human individuals. The repertoire was sequenced with immunoSEQ multiplex PCR; TCRdb's copy has only in-frame clones and lacks some. The sample yields 2 million to 2.5 million clones, nearly 97% seen once. The sample was naive CD4+ T cells sorted from blood. The subset is: CD45RA+ positively selected. These receptor sequences come from a man between 18 and 35 years old in good health.

The chain is built from TRBV19 and TRBJ2-7; 8 bases map to TRBD2. Per the germline V gene, CDR1 is LNHDA and CDR2 is SQIVND (reference sequence). The J segment lost 0 bases and the V segment lost 5 bases, leaving 6 bases of the junction unmatched. The CDR3 spans 15 residues. CDR3 loop: CASSGSGGHSYEQYF. CDR3 sequence (DNA): TGTGCCAGTAGTGGGTCGGGGGGGCACTCCTACGAGCAGTACTTC. The full variable domain, in which reference TRBV19 and TRBJ2-7 provide the parts outside the CDR3, is DGGITQSPKYLFRKEGQNVTLSCEQNLNHDAMYWYRQDPGQGLRLIYYSQIVNDFQKGDIAEGYSVSREKKESFPLTVTSAQKNPTAFYLCASSGSGGHSYEQYFGPGTRLTVT.

The chain couples TRBV10-3 to TRBJ2-3, with TRBD1 identical over 9 bases. Trimming took 4 bases from V and 8 from J; bases not matched to a gene: 7. The germline V gene encodes CDR1 ENHRY and CDR2 SYGVKD. The CDR3 length is 14 residues. The CDR3 nucleotides are TGTGCCATCAGTGGGGACAGGGCACCAGCTACGCAGTATTTT. It yields the protein CAISGDRAPATQYF.

This rearrangement joins TRBV5-4 to TRBJ2-7; D gene uncertain. Trimming took off 0 bases at V and 9 bases at J, with 13 bases between the two ends. Per the germline V gene, CDR1 is SGHNT and CDR2 is YYREEE (reference sequence). The CDR3 has 13 amino acids. In nucleotides, the CDR3 is TGTGCCAGCAGCTTGGTGTCGAGTGTGGTGCAGTACTTC. It translates to CASSLVSSVVQYF.

The chain employs TRBV6-6 and TRBJ2-6; no clear D. This CDR3 region has 14 residues. Deletions cut 6 bases from V and 1 base from J, with 7 bases between. CDR1 MNHNY and CDR2 SVGAGI come from the germline V gene (reference sequence). The CDR3 DNA reads as TGTGCCAGCAGACAGATTTCTGGGGCCAACGTCCTGACTTTC. Amino acid sequence: CASRQISGANVLTF.

About this clone: The same CDR3 is also encoded by other DNA sequences in this sample. The chain combines TRBV28 with TRBJ2-7; D not resolved. Germline assignment: CDR1 MDHEN and CDR2 SYDVKM. V lost 7 bases, J lost 1 base, and 8 bases lay in between. The CDR3 totals 12 residues. The CDR3 here is CASTPGSYEQYF. The CDR3 DNA sequence: TGTGCCAGCACCCCCGGGTCCTACGAGCAGTACTTC. Full variable domain (outside the CDR3, taken from reference TRBV28 and TRBJ2-7): DVKVTQSSRYLVKRTGEKVFLECVQDMDHENMFWYRQDPGLGLRLIYFSYDVKMKEKGDIPEGYSVSREKKERFSLILESASTNQTSMYLCASTPGSYEQYFGPGTRLTVT.

The chain combines TRBV6-1 with TRBJ2-1; 9 bases align to TRBD2. V lost 7 bases to trimming and J lost 4 bases; unmatched junction nucleotides: 5. The germline V gene has CDR1 MNHNS and CDR2 SASEGT. The CDR3 sequence is 14 residues long. The CDR3 protein is CASIRTSAYNEQFF. As DNA, the CDR3 is TGTGCCAGCATCAGGACTAGCGCATACAATGAGCAGTTCTTC.

A word on this clone: This CDR3 is also generated by other DNA sequences in the sample. The rearrangement links TRBV6-5 to TRBJ2-3, with 10 bases that match TRBD2. Trimming cost V 2 bases and J 6 bases; bases outside gene matches: 5. The CDR3 is 15 amino acids. CDR1 and CDR2 (germline): MNHEY, SVGAGI. CDR3 protein: CASSYQRGGRDTQYF. For the CDR3, the DNA is TGTGCCAGCAGTTACCAGCGGGGGGGCCGGGATACGCAGTATTTT.

The CDR3 region has the DNA TGTGCCAGCAGCCCACCGGGACTAGCGGTATACAATGAGCAGTTCTTC. Protein: CASSPPGLAVYNEQFF. The chain couples TRBV5-4 to TRBJ2-1; 11 bases map to TRBD2. With V trimmed by 4 bases and J by 4 bases, 7 bases remained unmatched. This CDR3 contains 16 residues. The V gene's germline CDR1 is SGHNT and CDR2 YYREEE (reference sequence).

This sequence joins TRBV5-1 and TRBJ2-2; tentatively, D is TRBD1 (5 bases). There are 15 residues in the CDR3. With 0 bases removed from V and 4 bases from J, the gap between germline ends came to 10 bases. Germline V gene lookup returns CDR1 SGHRS and CDR2 YFSETQ. The chain's CDR3 is CASSLDGQGTGELFF. The CDR3 DNA reads as TGCGCCAGCAGCTTGGACGGGCAGGGCACCGGGGAGCTGTTTTTT.

The J gene is TRBJ1-5, the V gene TRBV7-2; no reliable D call. Germline V gene lookup returns CDR1 SGHTA and CDR2 FQGNSA. The ends were cut back, 3 bases at V and 6 bases at J, with 6 bases in the middle. The CDR3 sequence is 12 residues long. CDR3 in amino acids: CASSFGAQPQHF. The CDR3 bases are TGTGCCAGCAGCTTCGGCGCTCAGCCCCAGCATTTT.

This chain's CDR3 is CASSPPIRDEAFF. In DNA form, the CDR3 reads TGTGCCAGCTCACCACCTATCAGGGATGAAGCTTTCTTT. V and J are TRBV18 and TRBJ1-1; tentatively, D is TRBD1 (5 bases). Trimming cost V 0 bases and J 7 bases, with 9 bases left between them. The CDR3 is 13 amino acids. CDR1 is KGHSH and CDR2 is LQKENI in the germline V gene.

This clone was detected a few times. This chain connects TRBV6-1 to TRBJ1-2, with unresolved D. Between the trimmed V and J ends, which lost 5 bases and 7 bases, there was a span of 11 bases. The CDR3 covers 12 residues. The germline gives CDR1 MNHNS, CDR2 SASEGT. In DNA form, the CDR3 reads TGTGCCAGCAGTCGAAGTTGGGGTGGCTACACCTTC. Translating gives CASSRSWGGYTF.

This clone was seen a few times. The chain links TRBV7-2 to TRBJ1-2; D remains ambiguous. Germline V gene data show CDR1 as SGHTA and CDR2 as FQGNSA. This CDR3 has 16 amino acids. Trimming removed 6 bases at V and 2 bases at J, with 19 bases between. CDR3: CASSSRAWGLNYGYTF. The CDR3 nucleotides are TGTGCCAGCAGTTCTCGTGCGTGGGGTTTAAACTATGGCTACACCTTC.

J is TRBJ1-3 and V is TRBV5-1; 7 bases map to TRBD1. Germline CDR1 and CDR2: SGHRS and YFSETQ. V lost 5 bases, J lost 0 bases, and 2 bases stayed unmatched. The CDR3 extends over 14 amino acids. This CDR3 reads CASRTGNSGNTIYF. The CDR3 nucleotides are TGCGCCAGCAGGACAGGGAACTCTGGAAACACCATATATTTT.

The chain combines TRBV9 with TRBJ2-5; tentatively, D is TRBD1 or TRBD2 (6 bases each). Germline CDR1 is SGDLS and CDR2 is YYNGEE. Between the trimmed V and J ends, which lost 4 bases and 5 bases, there was a span of 12 bases. The CDR3 consists of 13 residues. The CDR3, as DNA: TGTGCCAGCAGCCTAGGGGGGAGTGAGACCCAGTACTTC. Protein: CASSLGGSETQYF.

This clone was observed once. The CDR3 nucleotides are TGTGCCAGCAGCTTAGTAGGAGGGGCCTACGAGCAGTACTTC. This gives the protein CASSLVGGAYEQYF. The V and J genes are TRBV7-9 and TRBJ2-7; a weak D match, TRBD2 (6 bases). The CDR3 length is 14 residues. V was pared by 1 base and J by 2 bases, with 9 bases between. Germline CDR1 SEHNR, CDR2 FQNEAQ (reference sequence). Based on the CDR3 plus reference TRBV7-9 and TRBJ2-7, the full variable domain is DTGVSQNPRHKITKRGQNVTFRCDPISEHNRLYWYRQTLGQGPEFLTYFQNEAQLEKSRLLSDRFSAERPKGSFSTLEIQRTEQGDSAMYLCASSLVGGAYEQYFGPGTRLTVT.

Turning to this clone: Other DNA sequences in this specimen translate into the identical CDR3. V and J are TRBV20-1 and TRBJ1-1; the match to TRBD1 covers 7 bases. CDR1 is DFQATT, CDR2 SNEGSKA, per germline (reference sequence). The V gene end was trimmed by 5 bases and the J gene end by 5 bases; junction bases not matched to a gene: 2. This CDR3 contains 11 residues. CDR3 DNA sequence: TGCAGTGCTGGCAGGGGGACTGAAGCTTTCTTT. It is translated as CSAGRGTEAFF.

The chain carries TRBV7-8 and TRBJ2-7; no definite D call. V was clipped by 5 bases and J by 1 base, with 18 bases between them. Germline lookup yields CDR1 SGHVS and CDR2 FQNEAQ. This CDR3 is built from 16 residues. CDR3 sequence (DNA): TGTGCCAGCAGCGCCCTGGCGCAGGCACGATCCTACGAGCAGTACTTC. It translates to CASSALAQARSYEQYF.

The rearrangement links TRBV6-5 to TRBJ1-1; possibly TRBD1 for D (5 bases). V shed 7 bases and J shed 1 base, with 10 bases lying between them. Germline-derived CDR1 and CDR2 are MNHEY and SVGAGI. The CDR3 length is 13 residues. This CDR3 is CASTRTKNTEAFF. The CDR3 DNA is TGTGCCAGCACTCGGACAAAGAACACTGAAGCTTTCTTT.

This clone was found once. CDR3 DNA sequence: TGTGCCAGCAGTGTCCAGTCCTCTAGCACAGATACGCAGTATTTT. Translating it yields CASSVQSSSTDTQYF. The rearrangement uses TRBV2 and TRBJ2-3; D unresolved. Trimming took 4 bases from V and 0 from J, leaving 11 bases between them. The CDR3 is 15 residues long. Germline CDR1 is SNHLY and CDR2 is FYNNEI.

Points on this clone: The same CDR3 can be traced to other DNA sequences in this sample. This chain links TRBV19 with TRBJ1-2; 11 positions agree with TRBD1. CDR3 length equals 14 residues. Germline CDR1 and CDR2: LNHDA and SQIVND (reference sequence). V was clipped by 6 bases and J by 3 bases; unmatched bases: 3. The CDR3 region has the DNA TGTGCCAGTAGACGGACAGGGGGCGACTATGGCTACACCTTC. Encoded protein: CASRRTGGDYGYTF.

This clone was counted only a few times. The chain uses TRBV19 and TRBJ1-1; 7 nucleotides agree with TRBD1. Trimming took 6 bases from V and 1 from J; bases not matched to a gene: 5. The germline gives CDR1 LNHDA, CDR2 SQIVND (reference sequence). The CDR3 consists of 14 residues. CDR3 nucleotide sequence: TGTGCCAGTAGGGACAGGCGATGGAACACTGAAGCTTTCTTT. Translating it yields CASRDRRWNTEAFF.

Regarding this clone: This CDR3 is also generated by other DNA sequences in the sample. In DNA form, the CDR3 reads TGCGCCAGCAGCTTAGGCGGCAGTGGGGCCTACGAGCAGTACTTC. Translation: CASSLGGSGAYEQYF. The V and J genes are TRBV5-1 and TRBJ2-7, with unresolved D. The CDR3 length is 15 residues. Germline lookup yields CDR1 SGHRS and CDR2 YFSETQ. The ends were cut back, 2 bases at V and 2 bases at J, with 14 bases in the middle.

This rearrangement joins TRBV5-4 to TRBJ1-4; TRBD1 agrees at 7 bases. Germline-derived CDR1 and CDR2 are SGHNT and YYREEE (reference sequence). Trimming took 3 bases from V and 4 from J; bases not matched to a gene: 6. This CDR3 region has 15 residues. The CDR3: CASSWGDSHNEKLFF. As DNA, the CDR3 is TGTGCCAGCAGCTGGGGGGACAGCCATAATGAAAAACTGTTTTTT.

V gene TRBV10-3 combines with J gene TRBJ2-3, with 8 bases matching TRBD2. The CDR3 has 18 amino acids. V gave up 0 bases and J gave up 0 bases; unmatched junction bases: 8. The germline CDR1 and CDR2 sequences are ENHRY and SYGVKD. The CDR3 sequence is CAISESGSAGGSTDTQYF. Here the CDR3 DNA reads TGTGCCATCAGTGAGTCGGGTTCGGCGGGAGGTAGCACAGATACGCAGTATTTT.

The chain is built from TRBV29-1 and TRBJ2-3; D possibly uses TRBD1 or TRBD2 (5 bases each). The CDR3 spans 15 residues. Germline CDR1 reads SQVTM; CDR2 reads ANQGSEA. Trimming stripped 4 bases from V and 0 bases from J, with 14 bases between. The CDR3 reads CSVGRWDASTDTQYF. The CDR3 DNA follows: TGCAGCGTTGGTCGGTGGGACGCTAGCACAGATACGCAGTATTTT.